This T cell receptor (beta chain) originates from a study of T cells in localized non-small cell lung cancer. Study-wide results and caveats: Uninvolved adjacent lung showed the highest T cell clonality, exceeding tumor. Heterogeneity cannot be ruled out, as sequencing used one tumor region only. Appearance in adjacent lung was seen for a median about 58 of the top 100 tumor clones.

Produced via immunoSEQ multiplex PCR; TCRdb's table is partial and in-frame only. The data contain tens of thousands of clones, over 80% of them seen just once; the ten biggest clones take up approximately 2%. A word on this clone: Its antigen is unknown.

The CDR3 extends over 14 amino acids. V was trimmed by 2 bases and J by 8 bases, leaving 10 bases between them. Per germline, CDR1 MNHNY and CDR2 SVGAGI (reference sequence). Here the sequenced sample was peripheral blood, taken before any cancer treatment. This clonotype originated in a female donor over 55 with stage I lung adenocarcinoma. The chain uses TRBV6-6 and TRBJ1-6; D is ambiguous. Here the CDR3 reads CASSYTSTDSPLHF. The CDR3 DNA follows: TGTGCCAGCAGTTACACCTCCACGGATTCACCCCTCCACTTT.